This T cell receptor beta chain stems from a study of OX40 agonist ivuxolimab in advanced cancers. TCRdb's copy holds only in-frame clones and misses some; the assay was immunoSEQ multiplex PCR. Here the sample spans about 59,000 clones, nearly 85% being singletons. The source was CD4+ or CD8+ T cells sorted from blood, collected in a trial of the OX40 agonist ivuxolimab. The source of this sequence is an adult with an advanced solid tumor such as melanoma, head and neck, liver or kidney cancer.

The CDR3 coding sequence is TGTGCCAGCAGTATTGGCGGGACTCAGAATGAGCAGTTCTTC. This gives the protein CASSIGGTQNEQFF. The chain employs TRBV6-6 and TRBJ2-1; perhaps TRBD2 as D (6 bases). V was clipped by 5 bases and J by 7 bases, with 15 bases between them. The CDR3 is 14 amino acids. Germline V lookup: CDR1 MNHNY, CDR2 SVGAGI (reference sequence).